This T cell receptor beta chain emerged from a study of T cells in Graves' hyperthyroidism and ophthalmopathy (dated by TCRdb to the late 2010s). For the wider study: Peripheral blood samples were taken at the time of initial diagnosis, prior to any treatment. An independent validation cohort of about 20 hyperthyroidism patients and about 16 patients who later progressed to ophthalmopathy tested prospective prediction of ophthalmopathy. After blood sampling, hyperthyroidism patients were treated with methimazole at a starting dose of 30 mg daily, and ophthalmopathy patients were treated with high-dose intravenous methylprednisolone. The paper describes TCR Vbeta CDR3 sequencing of fewer than 150 peripheral blood samples, made up of approximately 40 ophthalmopathy patients, roughly 72 hyperthyroidism patients and about 17 progressor patients. To identify distinguishing TCR V-J signatures, a discovery cohort of 100 patients was used, comprising 43 with Graves' ophthalmopathy and approximately 57 with stable Graves' hyperthyroidism. In addition, the study compared T-cell repertoires in thyroid tissue and in blood from 6 or 7 Graves' hyperthyroidism patients. For training and testing, the approximately 97 patients in the discovery cohort were randomly divided in a 7:3 ratio. Overall results and qualifications from the work: Sample size was not statistically predetermined, and blinding of investigators to group allocation was not performed. Most expanded thyroid clonotypes (frequency above 0.001) were also detected in blood, suggesting blood repertoires may reflect thyroid immune responses. During validation, the model predicted progression to ophthalmopathy a median of about 6.3 months ahead of onset, with approximately 71% sensitivity and almost 75% specificity. A model built on a 13 V-J signature distinguished ophthalmopathy from stable hyperthyroidism, reaching 87.88% sensitivity and approximately 83% specificity in cross-validation and 80%/75% in testing.

This clonotype was counted many times. Which antigen it targets is not known. Qualities for individual bases were not recorded, and no much larger clone is one base off. CDR1 and CDR2 are drawn from the germline V gene: SGHTA, FQGNSA. Unmatched junction bases come to 9, with V trimmed by 5 bases and J by 4 bases. Its CDR3 holds 15 amino acids, cysteine through phenylalanine. Of the read, only the CDR3 DNA is kept; its 45 bases are in frame from base 1. Ophthalmopathy patients had moderately to severely active disease, Clinical Activity Score of at least 3, NOSPECS grade of at least 4, and duration under 3 months. Any patient with an uncontrolled infection, another autoimmune disease, pregnancy or lactation was excluded. Diagnoses relied on clinical symptoms, serum thyroxine and TRAb, thyroid ultrasound and orbital computed tomography. PBMCs were isolated from approximately 10 ml of fresh peripheral blood by Ficoll-Paque density gradient centrifugation. Trizol reagent was used to extract total RNA, and RNA quality was then checked on an Agilent 2100 Bioanalyzer.

The TCR beta CDR3 regions were amplified from RNA transcripts. The first round of RT-PCR for the TCR CDR3 was performed with the HTBI primer set and the Qiagen OneStep RT-PCR kit. Libraries were constructed in a second round of multiplex PCR, after which size selection and purification were carried out. The libraries were sequenced on an Illumina HiSeq2000 using paired-end 100 bp reads. The original methods were these. SOAPnuke was used to process the raw data, with reads discarded if the reads contained adapters or uncalled bases, had a mean Phred below 15, or lacked an exact constant-primer or identifier match. High-quality paired reads were merged using COPE v1.2.5, and each unique nucleotide sequence was defined as a clonotype. MiTCR v1.1 was used to align clonotypes to the IMGT TRBV, TRBD and TRBJ reference segments. The analysis was restricted to V-J combinations with a frequency above 0.0001, which together covered just over 99% of the repertoires. The TCS score was defined as the ratio of F50 (clonal expansion) to E x V (chaos), calculated using BLOSUM62-based TCRdist between CDR3 peptides within each V-J. Welch's t-statistics and random forest reduced approximately 520 V-J features to around 14, which were used in a naive Bayes classifier (R e1071). The public reads were run again by TCRdb, first through fastp at Q25 and then through MiXCR, and only productive beta chains were kept. Each CDR3 protein appears once, grouped with its most common genes and DNA. These V and J calls rely on TCRdb rather than the paper's analysis. The sample profile shows around 360,000 distinct CDR3 sequences; over 12% of them were found once. 15% to 20% of the sample belongs to the ten largest clones.

The chain joins TRBV7-2 to TRBJ2-7; 9 central nucleotides agree with TRBD2. The receptor was isolated from a woman aged 60-75 years with Graves' ophthalmopathy. The sample was blood. The DNA sequence is given as TGTGCCAGCAGCCCAGACGCTAGCGGGGCTTACGAGCAGTACTTC. Its coded protein is CASSPDASGAYEQYF.